This TCR beta chain was observed in a study of T cells after yellow fever vaccination. Germline CDR1 reads LGHDT; CDR2 reads YNNKEL (reference sequence). The CDR3 totals 13 residues. V lost 1 base and J 6 bases, leaving 9 bases between the germline ends. Study-wide points: There was a small share of clonotypes that showed up in both the CD4 and CD8 compartments.

TCRdb recomputed calls from the 5' RACE reads with MiXCR, one row per CDR3 protein. The table lists around 330,000 distinct CDR3 sequences, 3.6% of them singletons. At least ten counts were recorded for this clonotype. What it binds is unknown. The sample consisted of PBMCs, taken on the day of the yellow fever booster vaccination. This sequence was found in a man aged 18 to 35 who received the YFV17D yellow fever vaccine. The V gene is TRBV3-1, the J gene TRBJ1-1; D remains unclear. DNA for the CDR3: TGTGCCAGCAGCCAAGGCAGAGGCCCTGAAGCTTTCTTT. It encodes CASSQGRGPEAFF.